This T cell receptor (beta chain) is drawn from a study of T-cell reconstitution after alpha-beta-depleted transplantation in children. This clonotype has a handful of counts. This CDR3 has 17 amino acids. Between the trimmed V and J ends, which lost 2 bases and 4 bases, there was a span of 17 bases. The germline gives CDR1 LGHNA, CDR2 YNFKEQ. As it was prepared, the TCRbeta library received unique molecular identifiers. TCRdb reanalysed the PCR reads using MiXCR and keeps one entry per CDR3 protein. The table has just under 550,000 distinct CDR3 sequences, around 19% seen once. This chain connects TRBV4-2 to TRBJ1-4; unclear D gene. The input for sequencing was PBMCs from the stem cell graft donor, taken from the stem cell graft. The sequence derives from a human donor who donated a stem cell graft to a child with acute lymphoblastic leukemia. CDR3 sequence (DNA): TGTGCCAGCAGCCAACCCTTAAGGTCGCGGGTTAATGAAAAACTGTTTTTT. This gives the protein CASSQPLRSRVNEKLFF.